Below, 10 T cell receptor beta chains from the same sample are listed, as sequenced in a study of shared clonotypes between healthy human individuals. Sequencing was performed with immunoSEQ multiplex PCR; in TCRdb, only in-frame clones are kept and a portion is missing. This table holds roughly 700,000 clones, around 90% found once. Input material: memory CD8+ T cells from PBMCs. Stated subset: CD45RO+ cells pooled with CCR7-negative TemRA cells. Receptor source: a man between 18 and 29 years old in good health. Some clones in this sample may be carry-over from other donors' samples.

The genes are TRBV9 and TRBJ2-7; no reliable D call. Germline loops: CDR1 SGDLS, CDR2 YYNGEE. V was trimmed by 3 bases and J by 3 bases, leaving 7 bases between them. The CDR3 extends over 12 amino acids. CDR3 in amino acids: CASSDESYEQYF. The CDR3 bases are TGTGCCAGCAGCGATGAGAGCTACGAGCAGTACTTC.

This clone was observed a single time. The chain employs TRBV11-1 and TRBJ2-1, with a possible D match to TRBD2 (6 bases). The CDR3 has 16 amino acids. Trimming took 0 bases from V and 9 from J, leaving 18 bases between them. The germline V gene encodes CDR1 SGHAT and CDR2 FQDESV (reference sequence). The CDR3 here is CASSLAWAGLMGEQFF. The CDR3 DNA sequence: TGTGCCAGCAGCTTAGCTTGGGCGGGACTTATGGGTGAGCAGTTCTTC.

V is TRBV7-3 and J is TRBJ2-2; D is possibly TRBD2 (5 bases). V lost 3 bases to trimming and J lost 4 bases, with 12 bases between them. Germline CDR1 reads SGHTA; CDR2 reads FQGTGA. The CDR3 contains 15 residues. Here the CDR3 reads CASSFAGRGTGELFF. DNA of the CDR3: TGTGCCAGCAGCTTCGCGGGCCGAGGCACCGGGGAGCTGTTTTTT.

This clone occurred once. This chain uses TRBV30 with TRBJ2-7; 8 bases map to TRBD2. This CDR3 spans 13 amino acids. CDR1 and CDR2 (germline): GTSNPN, SVGIG (reference sequence). V shed 8 bases and J 2 bases; nucleotides not matched to a gene: 8. The DNA of the CDR3 is TGTGCCGGACGCTCGGGACTAGCCTACGAGCAGTACTTC. This encodes CAGRSGLAYEQYF. Drawing the rest from reference TRBV30 and TRBJ2-7, the complete variable domain is SQTIHQWPATLVQPVGSPLSLECTVEGTSNPNLYWYRQAAGRGLQLLFYSVGIGQISSEVPQNLSASRPQDRQFILSSKKLLLSDSGFYLCAGRSGLAYEQYFGPGTRLTVT.

V is TRBV11-2 and J is TRBJ2-3; D gene uncertain. Per the germline V gene, CDR1 is SGHAT and CDR2 is FQNNGV. Trimming took 3 bases from V and 10 from J, leaving 8 bases between them. This CDR3 is built from 11 residues. The CDR3 region is CASSLGFPQYF. In DNA, the CDR3 is TGTGCCAGCAGCTTGGGCTTCCCGCAGTATTTT.

The J gene is TRBJ2-7, the V gene TRBV9; no definite D call. Deletions cut 2 bases from V and 6 bases from J, with 12 bases between. This CDR3 has 13 residues. Germline V gene data show CDR1 as SGDLS and CDR2 as YYNGEE. As DNA, the CDR3 is TGTGCCAGCAGCGTGTGGGGTATAGGCGAGCAGTACTTC. This codes for CASSVWGIGEQYF.

The gene calls are TRBV7-3 and TRBJ2-2, with 16 bases aligning to TRBD2. V was clipped by 5 bases and J by 5 bases; unmatched bases: 5. The CDR3 sequence is 17 residues long. Germline V gene sequence: CDR1 SGHTA, CDR2 FQGTGA. The CDR3 DNA sequence: TGTGCCAGCAGCCCAGGGACTAGCGGGAGGGTAACCGGGGAGCTGTTTTTT. Protein product: CASSPGTSGRVTGELFF.

This chain joins TRBV2 and TRBJ2-7; TRBD2 matches at 12 bases. This CDR3 spans 16 amino acids. Germline loops: CDR1 SNHLY, CDR2 FYNNEI. V was pared by 1 base and J by 4 bases, with 5 bases of the junction left unmatched. The CDR3 DNA reads as TGTGCCAGCAGTGAAGAGCTAGCGGGAGGGCCGTACGAGCAGTACTTC. Its translation is CASSEELAGGPYEQYF. Variable domain in full (rest from reference TRBV2 and TRBJ2-7): EPEVTQTPSHQVTQMGQEVILRCVPISNHLYFYWYRQILGQKVEFLVSFYNNEISEKSEIFDDQFSVERPDGSNFTLKIRSTKLEDSAMYFCASSEELAGGPYEQYFGPGTRLTVT.

V usage is TRBV7-3 and J usage is TRBJ2-3; 7 bases agree with TRBD1. The CDR3 sequence is 14 residues long. Germline CDR1 SGHTA, CDR2 FQGTGA. V dropped 2 bases and J dropped 3; count of bases not matched to a gene: 2. The CDR3 bases are TGTGCCAGCAGCTTAGCAGGGGGTACAGATACGCAGTATTTT. This gives the protein CASSLAGGTDTQYF.

The V call is TRBV19, the J call TRBJ2-2; D is unclear. This CDR3 spans 14 amino acids. V lost 3 bases and J lost 9, with 14 bases in between. The germline CDR1 and CDR2 sequences are LNHDA and SQIVND (reference sequence). In DNA, the CDR3 is TGTGCCAGTAGTATCGGGTCTGACCCGAGGGAGCTGTTTTTT. The encoded protein is CASSIGSDPRELFF.